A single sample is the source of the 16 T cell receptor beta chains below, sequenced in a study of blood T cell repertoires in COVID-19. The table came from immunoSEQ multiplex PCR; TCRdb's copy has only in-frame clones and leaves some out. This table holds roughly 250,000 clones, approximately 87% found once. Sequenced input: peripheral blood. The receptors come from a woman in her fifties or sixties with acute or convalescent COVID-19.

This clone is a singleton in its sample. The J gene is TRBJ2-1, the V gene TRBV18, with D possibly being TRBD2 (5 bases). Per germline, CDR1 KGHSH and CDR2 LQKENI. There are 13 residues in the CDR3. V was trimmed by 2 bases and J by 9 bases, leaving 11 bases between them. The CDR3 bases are TGTGCCAGCTCACCAAACCTAGAGGGTGAGCAGTTCTTC. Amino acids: CASSPNLEGEQFF.

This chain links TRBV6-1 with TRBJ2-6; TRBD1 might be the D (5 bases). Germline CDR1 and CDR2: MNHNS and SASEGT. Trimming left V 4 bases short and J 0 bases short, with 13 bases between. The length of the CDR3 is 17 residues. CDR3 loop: CASSGTGILSGANVLTF. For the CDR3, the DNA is TGTGCCAGCAGTGGAACAGGAATCCTCTCTGGGGCCAACGTCCTGACTTTC.

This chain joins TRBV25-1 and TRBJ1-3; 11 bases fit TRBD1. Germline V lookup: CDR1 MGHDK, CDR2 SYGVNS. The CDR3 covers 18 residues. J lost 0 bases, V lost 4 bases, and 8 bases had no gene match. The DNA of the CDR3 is TGTGCCAGCAGTGCCCTTCGGACAGGGGGCCACTCTGGAAACACCATATATTTT. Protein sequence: CASSALRTGGHSGNTIYF.

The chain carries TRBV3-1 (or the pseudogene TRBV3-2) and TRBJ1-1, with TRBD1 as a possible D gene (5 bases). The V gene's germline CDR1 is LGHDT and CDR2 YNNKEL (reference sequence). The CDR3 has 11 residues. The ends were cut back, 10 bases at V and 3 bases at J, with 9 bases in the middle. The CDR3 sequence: CATRQYTEAFF. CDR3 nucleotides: TGTGCCACTCGACAGTACACTGAAGCTTTCTTT.

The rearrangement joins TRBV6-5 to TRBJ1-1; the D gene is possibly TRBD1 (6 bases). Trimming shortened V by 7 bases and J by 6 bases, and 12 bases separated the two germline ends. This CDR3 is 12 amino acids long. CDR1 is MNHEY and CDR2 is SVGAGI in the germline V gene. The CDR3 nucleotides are TGTGCCAGCATGAACAGGGTGCCTGAAGCTTTCTTT. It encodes CASMNRVPEAFF.

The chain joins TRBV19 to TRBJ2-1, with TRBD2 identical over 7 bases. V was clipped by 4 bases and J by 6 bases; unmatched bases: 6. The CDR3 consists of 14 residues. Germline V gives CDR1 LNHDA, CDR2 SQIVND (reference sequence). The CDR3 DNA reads TGTGCCAGTAGTAGGCCTAGCGGCTTCAATGAGCAGTTCTTC. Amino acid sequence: CASSRPSGFNEQFF.

This chain's CDR3 is CASSTPGQGVSGELFF. The DNA of the CDR3 is TGTGCCAGCAGCACGCCGGGACAGGGAGTTTCCGGGGAGCTGTTTTTT. The rearrangement links TRBV5-4 to TRBJ2-2, with 9 bases fitting TRBD1. The CDR3 is 16 amino acids. J gave up 6 bases and V 4 bases, and 10 bases lay outside the gene matches. CDR1 is SGHNT and CDR2 is YYREEE in the germline V gene (reference sequence).

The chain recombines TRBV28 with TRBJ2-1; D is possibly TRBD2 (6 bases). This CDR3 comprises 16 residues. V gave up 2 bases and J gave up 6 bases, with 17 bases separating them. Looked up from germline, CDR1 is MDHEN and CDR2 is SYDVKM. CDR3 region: CASSLGGITRGNEQFF. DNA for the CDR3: TGTGCCAGCAGTTTAGGCGGGATCACGAGGGGCAATGAGCAGTTCTTC.

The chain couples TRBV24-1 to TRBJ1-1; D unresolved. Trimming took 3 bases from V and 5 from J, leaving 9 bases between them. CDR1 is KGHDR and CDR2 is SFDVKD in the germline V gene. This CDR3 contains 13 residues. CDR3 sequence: CATSDGSGTEAFF. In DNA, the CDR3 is TGTGCCACCAGTGATGGGTCGGGGACTGAAGCTTTCTTT.

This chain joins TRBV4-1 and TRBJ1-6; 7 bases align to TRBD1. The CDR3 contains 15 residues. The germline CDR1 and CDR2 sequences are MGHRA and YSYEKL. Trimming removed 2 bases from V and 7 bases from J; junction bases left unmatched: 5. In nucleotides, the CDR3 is TGCGCCAGCAGCCAAAGGACAGGAGAAAATTCACCCCTCCACTTT. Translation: CASSQRTGENSPLHF.

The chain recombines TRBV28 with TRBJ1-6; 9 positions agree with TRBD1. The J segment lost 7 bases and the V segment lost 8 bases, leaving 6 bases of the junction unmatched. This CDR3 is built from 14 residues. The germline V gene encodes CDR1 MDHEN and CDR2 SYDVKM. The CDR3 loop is CASSPGTGNSPLHF. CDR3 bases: TGTGCCAGCTCCCCCGGGACAGGGAATTCACCCCTCCACTTT.

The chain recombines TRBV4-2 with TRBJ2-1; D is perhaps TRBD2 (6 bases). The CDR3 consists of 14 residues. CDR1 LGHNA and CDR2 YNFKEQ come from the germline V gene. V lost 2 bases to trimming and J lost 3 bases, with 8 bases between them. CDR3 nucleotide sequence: TGTGCCAGCAGCCAAATGGGGGGCTACAATGAGCAGTTCTTC. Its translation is CASSQMGGYNEQFF.

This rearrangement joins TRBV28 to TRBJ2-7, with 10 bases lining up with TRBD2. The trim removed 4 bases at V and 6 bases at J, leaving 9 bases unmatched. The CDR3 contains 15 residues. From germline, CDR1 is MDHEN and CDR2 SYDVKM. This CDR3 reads CASSWASGSLGEQYF. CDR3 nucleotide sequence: TGTGCCAGCAGTTGGGCTAGCGGGAGTCTCGGCGAGCAGTACTTC.

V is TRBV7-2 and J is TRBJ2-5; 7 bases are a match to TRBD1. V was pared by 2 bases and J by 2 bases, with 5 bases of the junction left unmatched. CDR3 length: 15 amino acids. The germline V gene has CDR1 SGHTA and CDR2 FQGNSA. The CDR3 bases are TGTGCCAGCAGCTTACCTGGCAGGGGGCAAGAGACCCAGTACTTC. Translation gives CASSLPGRGQETQYF.

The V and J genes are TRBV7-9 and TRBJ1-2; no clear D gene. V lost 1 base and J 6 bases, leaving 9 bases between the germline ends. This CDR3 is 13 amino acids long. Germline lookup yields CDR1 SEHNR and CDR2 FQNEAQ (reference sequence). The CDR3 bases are TGTGCCAGCAGCTTAGTGTTGCTAGATGGCTACACCTTC. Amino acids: CASSLVLLDGYTF.

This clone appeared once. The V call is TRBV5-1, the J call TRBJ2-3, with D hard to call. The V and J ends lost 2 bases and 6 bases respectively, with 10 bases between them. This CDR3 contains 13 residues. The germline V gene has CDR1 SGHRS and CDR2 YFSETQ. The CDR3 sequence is CASSLPAGDTQYF. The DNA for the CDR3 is TGCGCCAGCAGCTTACCGGCCGGGGATACGCAGTATTTT.